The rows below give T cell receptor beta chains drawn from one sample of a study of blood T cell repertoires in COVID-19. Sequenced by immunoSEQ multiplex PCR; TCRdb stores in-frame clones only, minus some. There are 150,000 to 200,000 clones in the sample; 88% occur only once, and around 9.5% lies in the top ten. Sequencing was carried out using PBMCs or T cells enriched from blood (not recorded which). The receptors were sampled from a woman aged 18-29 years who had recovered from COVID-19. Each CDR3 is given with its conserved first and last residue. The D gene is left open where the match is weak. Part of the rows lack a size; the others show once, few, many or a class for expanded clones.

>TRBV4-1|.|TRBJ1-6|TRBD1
CASSLRTAQGMSNSPLHF
TGCGCCAGCAGCCTTCGTACGGCACAGGGGATGAGTAATTCACCCCTCCACTTT
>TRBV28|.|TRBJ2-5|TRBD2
CASRPPGLAARKETQYF
TGTGCCAGCAGACCGCCGGGACTAGCGGCACGTAAAGAGACCCAGTACTTC
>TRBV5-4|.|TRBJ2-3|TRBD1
CASSSDRALVDTQYF
TGTGCCAGCAGCTCGGACAGGGCGTTAGTAGATACGCAGTATTTT
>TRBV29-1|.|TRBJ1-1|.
CSVAGVLNTEAFF
TGCAGCGTTGCAGGGGTCCTGAACACTGAAGCTTTCTTT
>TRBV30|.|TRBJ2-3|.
CAWSTSTDTQYF
TGTGCCTGGAGTACTAGCACAGATACGCAGTATTTT
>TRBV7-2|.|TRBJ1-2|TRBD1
CASSLEAGGPGYGYTF
TGTGCCAGCAGCTTAGAGGCAGGGGGCCCCGGCTATGGCTACACCTTC
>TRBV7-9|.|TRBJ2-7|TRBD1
CASSKPGQGVYEQYF
TGTGCCAGCAGCAAGCCGGGACAGGGGGTTTACGAGCAGTACTTC
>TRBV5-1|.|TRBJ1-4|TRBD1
CASSVGTGSKEKLFF
TGCGCCAGCAGCGTCGGGACAGGGTCTAAAGAAAAACTGTTTTTT
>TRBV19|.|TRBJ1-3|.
CASSILQGRGPGNTIYF
TGTGCCAGTAGTATATTACAGGGACGCGGACCTGGAAACACCATATATTTT
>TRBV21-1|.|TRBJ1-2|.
CASSTPGGTGTGATNYGYTF
TGTGCCAGCAGTACCCCCGGGGGAACCGGGACAGGAGCCACTAACTATGGCTACACCTTC
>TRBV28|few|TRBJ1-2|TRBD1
CASSSLHWTGRGLNYGYTF
TGTGCCAGCAGTTCCTTACATTGGACAGGTCGAGGGCTTAACTATGGCTACACCTTC
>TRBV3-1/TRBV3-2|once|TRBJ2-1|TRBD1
CASSQGGTGIRNEQFF
TGTGCCAGCAGCCAAGGGGGGACAGGGATTCGCAATGAGCAGTTCTTC
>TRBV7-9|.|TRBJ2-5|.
CASSQNQETQYF
TGTGCCAGCAGCCAGAACCAAGAGACCCAGTACTTC
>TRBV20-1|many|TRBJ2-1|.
CSASREFF
TGCAGTGCTAGTCGCGAGTTCTTC
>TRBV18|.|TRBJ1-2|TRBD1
CASSPNDRDYGYTF
TGTGCCAGCTCACCGAACGACAGGGACTATGGCTACACCTTC
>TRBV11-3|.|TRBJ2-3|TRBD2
CASSLASRGLAGNTDTQYF
TGTGCCAGCAGCTTAGCGTCCCGGGGCCTAGCGGGGAACACAGATACGCAGTATTTT
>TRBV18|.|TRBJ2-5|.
CASSPRRVLVLGQEPQYF
TGTGCCAGCTCACCCCGGCGGGTATTGGTACTAGGCCAAGAGCCCCAGTACTTC
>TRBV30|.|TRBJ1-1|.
CALGGAGPEAFF
TGTGCGCTGGGGGGGGCTGGCCCTGAAGCTTTCTTT
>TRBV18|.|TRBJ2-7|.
CASSPGLLATYTPPIYEQYF
TGTGCCAGCTCACCGGGCTTACTAGCCACTTATACCCCCCCCATATACGAGCAGTACTTC
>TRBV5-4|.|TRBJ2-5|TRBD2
CAVRGGRERKETQYF
TGTGCCGTTCGGGGGGGGCGGGAGAGGAAAGAGACCCAGTACTTC
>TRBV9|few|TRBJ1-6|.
CASSPHVGSPLHF
TGTGCCAGCAGCCCCCATGTGGGCTCACCCCTCCACTTT
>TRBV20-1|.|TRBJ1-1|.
CSADYPRQDF
TGCAGTGCTGACTACCCAAGACAGGACTTT
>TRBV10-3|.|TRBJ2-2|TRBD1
CAINGQGSGELFF
TGTGCCATCAACGGACAGGGGTCCGGGGAGCTGTTTTTT
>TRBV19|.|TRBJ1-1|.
CASSTPGNTEAFF
TGTGCCAGTAGTACCCCGGGGAACACTGAAGCTTTCTTT
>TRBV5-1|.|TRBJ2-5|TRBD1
CASRYRTGGPQETQYF
TGCGCCAGCAGGTATAGGACAGGGGGCCCGCAAGAGACCCAGTACTTC
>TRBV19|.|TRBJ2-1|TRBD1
CASSLGTAYNEQFF
TGTGCCAGTAGTTTGGGGACAGCTTACAATGAGCAGTTCTTC
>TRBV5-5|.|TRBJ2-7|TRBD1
CASSFPGQSYEQYF
TGTGCCAGCAGCTTTCCGGGACAGTCCTACGAGCAGTACTTC
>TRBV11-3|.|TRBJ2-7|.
CASSAGASYEQYF
TGTGCCAGCAGCGCGGGGGCGTCCTACGAGCAGTACTTC
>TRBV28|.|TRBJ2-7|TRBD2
CASSLPMTSGDYEQYF
TGTGCCAGCAGCTTACCCATGACTAGCGGGGACTACGAGCAGTACTTC
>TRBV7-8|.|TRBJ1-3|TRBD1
CASSLRGQESGNTIYF
TGTGCCAGCAGCTTGAGGGGACAGGAGTCTGGAAACACCATATATTTT
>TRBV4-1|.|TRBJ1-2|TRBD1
CASRSDRVIGGYTF
TGCGCCAGCAGGTCGGACAGGGTGATCGGTGGCTACACCTTC
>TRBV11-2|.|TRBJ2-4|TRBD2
CASSLVIAGAKNIQYF
TGTGCCAGCAGCTTAGTTATAGCGGGGGCCAAAAACATTCAGTACTTC
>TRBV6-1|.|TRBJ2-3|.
CASSEREYGTQYF
TGTGCCAGCAGTGAACGCGAATATGGTACGCAGTATTTT
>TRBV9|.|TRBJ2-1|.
CASSLGQYNEQFF
TGTGCCAGCAGCCTAGGACAGTACAATGAGCAGTTCTTC
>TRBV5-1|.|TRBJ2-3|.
CASSPGGGAHSTDTQYF
TGCGCCAGCAGCCCGGGTGGTGGAGCACACAGCACAGATACGCAGTATTTT
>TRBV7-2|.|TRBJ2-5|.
CASSLGQVGAGETQYF
TGTGCCAGCAGCTTAGGCCAAGTGGGGGCCGGAGAGACCCAGTACTTC
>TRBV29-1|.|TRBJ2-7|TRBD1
CSVEGQGANEQYF
TGCAGCGTTGAAGGACAGGGGGCGAACGAGCAGTACTTC